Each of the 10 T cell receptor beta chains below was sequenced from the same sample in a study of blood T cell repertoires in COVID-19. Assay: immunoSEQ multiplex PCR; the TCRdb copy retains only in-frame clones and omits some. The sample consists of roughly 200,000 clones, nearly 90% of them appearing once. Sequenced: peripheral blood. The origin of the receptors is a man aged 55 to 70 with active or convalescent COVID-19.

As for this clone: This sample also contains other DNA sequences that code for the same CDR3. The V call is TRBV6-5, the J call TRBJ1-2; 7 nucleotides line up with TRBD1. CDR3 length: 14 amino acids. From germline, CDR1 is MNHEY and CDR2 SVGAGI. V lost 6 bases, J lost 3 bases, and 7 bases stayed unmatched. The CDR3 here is CASSPTGQDYGYTF. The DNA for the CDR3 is TGTGCCAGCAGCCCGACAGGGCAGGACTATGGCTACACCTTC.

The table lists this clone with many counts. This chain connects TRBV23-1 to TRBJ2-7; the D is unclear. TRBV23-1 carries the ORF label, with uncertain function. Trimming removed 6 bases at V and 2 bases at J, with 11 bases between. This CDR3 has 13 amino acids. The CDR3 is CASRLGSAYEQYF. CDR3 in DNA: TGCGCCAGCAGACTCGGGTCAGCCTACGAGCAGTACTTC.

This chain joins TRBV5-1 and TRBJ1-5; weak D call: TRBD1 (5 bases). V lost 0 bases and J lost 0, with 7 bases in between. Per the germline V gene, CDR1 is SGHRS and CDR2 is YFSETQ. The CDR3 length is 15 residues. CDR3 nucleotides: TGCGCCAGCAGCTTGGAGGGGTATAGCAATCAGCCCCAGCATTTT. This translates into CASSLEGYSNQPQHF.

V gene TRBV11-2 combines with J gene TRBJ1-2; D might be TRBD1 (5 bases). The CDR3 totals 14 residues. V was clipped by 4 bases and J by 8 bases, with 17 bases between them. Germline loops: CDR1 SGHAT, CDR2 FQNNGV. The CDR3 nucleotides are TGTGCCAGCAGCTCAGGGCCAGGGTCTGGGGGCTACACCTTC. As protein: CASSSGPGSGGYTF.

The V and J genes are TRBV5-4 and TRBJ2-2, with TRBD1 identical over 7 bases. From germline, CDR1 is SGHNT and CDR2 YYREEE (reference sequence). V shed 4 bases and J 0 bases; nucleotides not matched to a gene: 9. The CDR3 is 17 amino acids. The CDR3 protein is CASSPGHRGSNTGELFF. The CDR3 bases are TGTGCCAGCAGCCCGGGTCACAGGGGCTCGAACACCGGGGAGCTGTTTTTT.

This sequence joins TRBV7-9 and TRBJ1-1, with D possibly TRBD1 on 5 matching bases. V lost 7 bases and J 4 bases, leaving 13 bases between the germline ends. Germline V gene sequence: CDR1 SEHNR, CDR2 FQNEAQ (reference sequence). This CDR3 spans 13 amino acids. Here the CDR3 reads CASNPVGGTEAFF. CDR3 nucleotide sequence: TGTGCCAGCAACCCAGTGGGGGGCACTGAAGCTTTCTTT.

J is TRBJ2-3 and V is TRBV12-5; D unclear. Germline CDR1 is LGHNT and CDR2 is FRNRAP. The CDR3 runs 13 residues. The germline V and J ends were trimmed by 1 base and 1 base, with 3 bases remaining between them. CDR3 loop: CASGLAGTDTQYF. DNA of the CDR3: TGTGCTAGTGGTTTGGCGGGCACAGATACGCAGTATTTT.

CDR3 protein: CASSQSLPNWGHNQPQHF. CDR3 nucleotide sequence: TGCGCCAGCAGTCAATCTCTTCCGAACTGGGGGCACAATCAGCCCCAGCATTTT. The chain links TRBV23-1 to TRBJ1-5, with TRBD1 as a possible D gene (6 bases). TRBV23-1 is designated an ORF whose function remains uncertain. Trimming removed 0 bases at V and 3 bases at J, with 18 bases between. The CDR3 covers 18 residues.

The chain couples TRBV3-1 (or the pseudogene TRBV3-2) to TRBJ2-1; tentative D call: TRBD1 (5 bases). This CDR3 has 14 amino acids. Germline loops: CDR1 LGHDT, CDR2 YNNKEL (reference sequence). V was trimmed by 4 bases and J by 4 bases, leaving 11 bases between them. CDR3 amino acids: CASSRGQPYNEQFF. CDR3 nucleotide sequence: TGTGCCAGCAGCCGCGGACAACCTTACAATGAGCAGTTCTTC.

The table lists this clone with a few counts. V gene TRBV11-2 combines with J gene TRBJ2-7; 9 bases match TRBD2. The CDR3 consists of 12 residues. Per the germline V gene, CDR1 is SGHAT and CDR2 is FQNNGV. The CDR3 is CASGGQTYEQYF. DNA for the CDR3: TGTGCTAGCGGGGGCCAAACCTACGAGCAGTACTTC.